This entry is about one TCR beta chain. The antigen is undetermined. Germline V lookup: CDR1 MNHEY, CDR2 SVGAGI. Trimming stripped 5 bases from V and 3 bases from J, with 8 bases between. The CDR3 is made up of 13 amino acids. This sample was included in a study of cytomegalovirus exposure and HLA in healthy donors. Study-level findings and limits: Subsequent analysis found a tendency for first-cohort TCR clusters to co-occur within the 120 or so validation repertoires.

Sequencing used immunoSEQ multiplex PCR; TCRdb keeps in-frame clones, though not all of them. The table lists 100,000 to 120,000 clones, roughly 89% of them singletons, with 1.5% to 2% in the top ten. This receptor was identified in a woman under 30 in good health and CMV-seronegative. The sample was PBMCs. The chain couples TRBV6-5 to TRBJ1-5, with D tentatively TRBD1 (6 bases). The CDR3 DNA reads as TGTGCCAGCAGTCAGGGGCCCAATCAGCCCCAGCATTTT. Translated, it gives CASSQGPNQPQHF.